This T cell receptor beta chain was obtained from a study of vaccination effects on CD4 cells after COVID-19. Comment on this clone: What it recognizes is unknown.

Method: immunoSEQ multiplex PCR; TCRdb's copy keeps in-frame clones and lacks some. The sample yields about 28,000 clones, more than 60% seen once. Prior to sequencing, the ViraFEST assay stimulated PBMC with viral peptide pools, which expanded the antigen-specific CD4+ T cells. Researchers isolated CD4+ T cells once approximately 10 days of culture had elapsed. The vaccine given was either BNT162b2 or mRNA-1273, in two doses. The sequencing here drew on CD4+ T cells from PBMCs cultured with HCoV-NL63 spike peptides, taken after COVID-19 vaccination. The origin of this receptor is a human donor who received a COVID-19 vaccine.

The CDR3, as DNA: TGCAGCGTTGGAAAGACAGCCTTGGACGGGGAGCTGTTTTTT. It codes for CSVGKTALDGELFF. J is TRBJ2-2 and V is TRBV29-1; D perhaps matches TRBD1 (5 bases). Trimming pared 4 bases from V and 7 bases from J, leaving 16 bases between. CDR3 length: 14 amino acids. Per the germline V gene, CDR1 is SQVTM and CDR2 is ANQGSEA.